Below, 4 T cell receptor beta chains from the same sample are listed, as sequenced in a study of T cell responses to AZD1222 COVID-19 vaccine. This table comes from immunoSEQ multiplex PCR, and its TCRdb copy is limited to in-frame clones, with some not included. The sample has 100,000 to 150,000 clones; 70% to 90% are singletons. This specimen was peripheral blood, taken on day 0 of AZD1222 vaccination. The source of these receptors is an adult in good health.

This clone was recorded only once. V and J are TRBV1 and TRBJ2-3; TRBD2 reflects the table's D call only, with no check against the DNA. TRBV1 is classified as a pseudogene. The CDR3 is 14 amino acids. The CDR3 DNA reads as TGCACCAGCAGCCCCCGGGATAGGAGGGATACGCAGTATTTT. As protein: CTSSPRDRRDTQYF.

The rearrangement joins TRBV6-5 to TRBJ2-7, with D possibly being TRBD1 (7 bases). The germline gives CDR1 MNHEY, CDR2 SVGAGI. Trimming removed 5 bases at V and 2 bases at J, with 13 bases between. The CDR3 is made up of 14 amino acids. CDR3 residues: CASSRQGGPYEQYF. The DNA of the CDR3 is TGTGCCAGCAGTCGACAGGGAGGCCCCTACGAGCAGTACTTC.

This chain connects TRBV4-1 to TRBJ2-7; 8 bases are shared with TRBD1. V was clipped by 3 bases and J by 7 bases; unmatched bases: 8. Germline V gene sequence: CDR1 MGHRA, CDR2 YSYEKL. This CDR3 is 14 amino acids long. The CDR3: CASSHGRGLGEQYF. CDR3 nucleotide sequence: TGCGCCAGCAGCCATGGCAGGGGGCTAGGGGAGCAGTACTTC.

This rearrangement joins TRBV4-3 to TRBJ2-4; D possibly matches TRBD1 or TRBD2 (6 bases each). The CDR3 contains 18 residues. V gave up 4 bases and J gave up 5 bases, with 24 bases separating them. The germline V gene has CDR1 LGHNA and CDR2 YSLEER. The CDR3 DNA reads as TGCGCCAGCAGCCCACGGGTGAATAGCGAAAGGGGGGAAAACATTCAGTACTTC. It translates to CASSPRVNSERGENIQYF.